One sample yielded the 7 T cell receptor beta chains listed below, sequenced in a study of cytomegalovirus exposure and HLA in healthy donors. Primers: 60 Vbeta forward and 13 Jbeta reverse. Measured with immunoSEQ multiplex PCR; TCRdb has only the in-frame clones, and not every one. The repertoire includes over 100,000 clones, over 65% of them detected once, and about 1.5% sits in the top ten. Sequencing input: PBMCs. Receptors originate from a man in his forties in good health and CMV-seronegative.

The rearrangement uses TRBV7-9 and TRBJ2-3; 12 bases fit TRBD2. Germline CDR1 and CDR2: SEHNR and FQNEAQ (reference sequence). After removal of 6 bases from V and 2 bases from J, the junction contained 9 bases not matched to a gene. CDR3 size: 17 residues. CDR3 DNA sequence: TGTGCCAGCAGGACTCCCGGACTAGCGGGACCCACAGATACGCAGTATTTT. It yields the protein CASRTPGLAGPTDTQYF.

V gene TRBV7-6 combines with J gene TRBJ1-1; TRBD1 might be the D (5 bases). This CDR3 is built from 13 residues. Trimming removed 1 base from V and 3 bases from J, with 6 bases in between. The germline V gene has CDR1 SGHVS and CDR2 FNYEAQ. CDR3: CASSLGGDTEAFF. The CDR3 DNA reads as TGTGCCAGCAGCTTAGGGGGGGACACTGAAGCTTTCTTT.

This sequence joins TRBV6-5 and TRBJ2-5; tentative D call: TRBD1 (6 bases). The DNA end favors TRBJ2-7, so the J call may be wrong. The CDR3 spans 16 residues. Germline V gene sequence: CDR1 MNHEY, CDR2 SVGAGI. The CDR3 here is CASSSAHREVAYEQYF. The CDR3 DNA reads TGTGCCAGCAGTTCAGCCCACAGGGAAGTCGCCTACGAGCAGTACTTC.

Only a few counts were recorded for this clone. The chain links TRBV7-2 to TRBJ1-3; D uncertain. V lost 5 bases to trimming and J lost 1 base, with 9 bases between them. CDR3 length: 14 amino acids. Germline values: CDR1 SGHTA, CDR2 FQGNSA. The CDR3 loop reads CASSPGGSGNTIYF. The CDR3 DNA is TGTGCCAGCAGCCCAGGCGGGTCTGGAAACACCATATATTTT. Full variable domain (remainder filled in from reference TRBV7-2 and TRBJ1-3): GAGVSQSPSNKVTEKGKDVELRCDPISGHTALYWYRQSLGQGLEFLIYFQGNSAPDKSGLPSDRFSAERTGGSVSTLTIQRTQQEDSAVYLCASSPGGSGNTIYFGEGSWLTVV.

The chain uses TRBV27 and TRBJ1-2; 8 nucleotides align to TRBD1. The CDR3 totals 15 residues. The germline gives CDR1 MNHEY, CDR2 SMNVEV (reference sequence). The V segment lost 3 bases and the J segment 4 bases; nucleotides outside the gene matches: 7. This chain's CDR3 is CASSFRGQASYGYTF. CDR3 DNA sequence: TGTGCCAGCAGTTTCAGGGGACAGGCCAGCTATGGCTACACCTTC.

The rearrangement uses TRBV5-1 and TRBJ2-5, with D possibly matching TRBD1 (8 bases). Germline V gene lookup returns CDR1 SGHRS and CDR2 YFSETQ. V dropped 4 bases and J dropped 4 bases, with 14 bases sitting between them. The CDR3 runs to 14 residues. This chain's CDR3 is CASSDTGGGETQYF. CDR3 coding DNA: TGCGCCAGCAGCGACACAGGGGGGGGAGAGACCCAGTACTTC. Full variable domain (missing parts from reference TRBV5-1 and TRBJ2-5): KAGVTQTPRYLIKTRGQQVTLSCSPISGHRSVSWYQQTPGQGLQFLFEYFSETQRNKGNFPGRFSGRQFSNSRSEMNVSTLELGDSALYLCASSDTGGGETQYFGPGTRLLVL.

This chain joins TRBV13 and TRBJ2-7, with TRBD2 matching over 7 bases. This CDR3 contains 16 residues. J lost 2 bases, V lost 3 bases, and 10 bases had no gene match. Germline loops: CDR1 PRHDT, CDR2 FYEKMQ (reference sequence). The CDR3 DNA follows: TGTGCCAGCAGCTTGGCGAGCGGGCGGGAGACCTACGAGCAGTACTTC. This sequence encodes CASSLASGRETYEQYF.